The sequence of this TCR beta chain was determined in a study of T cell responses to AZD1222 COVID-19 vaccine. Study findings and constraints: Spike was spanned by vaccine-associated CD4 TCRs, which were dominant at 160-218 and 743-854. A mostly white British donor set with more females was recruited, and clonal diversity was possibly underestimated. Of the AZD1222 recipients, only 5 to 7 were seropositive at baseline.

Here immunoSEQ multiplex PCR was the method, and the copy in TCRdb shows in-frame clones only, minus some. Seen here are about 120,000 clones, 85% to 95% observed once, and the top ten hold about 5%. This CDR3 is 13 amino acids long. V was cut by 4 bases and J by 8 bases, with 12 bases left in between. CDR1 and CDR2 from the germline V gene are WSHSY and SAAADI. A note on this clone: The antigen is undetermined.

The study pooled second doses at about 4 or about 12 weeks. This TCR was sampled from an adult who received the AZD1222 COVID-19 vaccine. The genes are TRBV10-2 and TRBJ2-1; D call uncertain. Sample: peripheral blood, taken 28 days after the second AZD1222 dose. CDR3 sequence (DNA): TGCGCCAGCAGTGTCGGCACATACTATGAGCAGTTCTTC. It translates to CASSVGTYYEQFF.